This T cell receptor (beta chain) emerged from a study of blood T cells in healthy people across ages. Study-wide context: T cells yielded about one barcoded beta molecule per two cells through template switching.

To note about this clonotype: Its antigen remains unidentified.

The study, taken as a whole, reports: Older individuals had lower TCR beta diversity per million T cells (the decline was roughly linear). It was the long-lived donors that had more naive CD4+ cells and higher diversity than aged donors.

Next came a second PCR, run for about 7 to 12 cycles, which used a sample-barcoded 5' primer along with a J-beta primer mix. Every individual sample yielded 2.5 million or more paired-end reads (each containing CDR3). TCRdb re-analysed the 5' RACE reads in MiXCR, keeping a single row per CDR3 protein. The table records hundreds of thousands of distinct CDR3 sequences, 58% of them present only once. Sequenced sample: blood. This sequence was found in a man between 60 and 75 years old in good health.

This chain's CDR3 is CASSLLTGSYEQYF. CDR3 DNA sequence: TGTGCCAGCAGTTTATTGACAGGTTCCTACGAGCAGTACTTC. V gene TRBV28 combines with J gene TRBJ2-7; D is possibly TRBD1 (6 bases). The CDR3 loop spans 14 amino acids. The germline V gene has CDR1 MDHEN and CDR2 SYDVKM. Trimming took 1 base from V and 1 from J, leaving 8 bases between them.